The entry that follows covers one T cell receptor (beta chain) sequence. Its antigen is unknown. This entry is derived from a study of CXCR3-negative and CXCR3-positive naive CD8 T cells. Study results and caveats: More hydrophobic TRB CDR3s were found in CXCR3-positive naive cells than in CXCR3-negative naive cells.

UMI-labeled 5' RACE TRB cDNA libraries were prepared from the cells. TCRdb reprocessed the 5' RACE reads and keeps a single row for each CDR3 protein, giving no DNA. Its table lists 130,000 or so distinct CDR3 sequences. The CDR3 is 16 residues long. This TCR was recovered from a human donor in good health. Some clones in this sample may be carry-over from other donors' samples. The chain uses TRBV21-1 and TRBJ2-7; TCRdb returns TRBD1, unconfirmable since there is no DNA. TRBV21-1 is a pseudogene locus. Sequencing was carried out using naive CXCR3- CD8+ T cells from blood. Stated subset: CD45RO-CCR7+CD27+CD95- naive CD8+ T cells lacking CXCR3 (TNR3-). The CDR3 protein is CASSKVGTEPCYEQYF.